The 2 T cell receptor beta chains in this list originate from one sample, sequenced in a study of blood T cell repertoires in COVID-19. Clones were sequenced by immunoSEQ multiplex PCR, and TCRdb holds only the in-frame ones, with some missing. The sample consists of some 350,000 clones, over 75% of them appearing once. The sequenced sample was PBMCs or T cells enriched from blood (not recorded which). The receptors shown here come from a man between 18 and 35 years old who had recovered from COVID-19.

The chain combines TRBV5-1 with TRBJ1-2; D is uncertain. The CDR3 is made up of 15 amino acids. Germline assignment: CDR1 SGHRS and CDR2 YFSETQ. V shed 0 bases and J shed 0 bases, with 9 bases lying between them. The CDR3 loop reads CASSLGGQTNYGYTF. For the CDR3, the DNA is TGCGCCAGCAGCTTGGGAGGGCAGACTAACTATGGCTACACCTTC. The variable domain in full, with the rest retrieved from reference TRBV5-1 and TRBJ1-2, is KAGVTQTPRYLIKTRGQQVTLSCSPISGHRSVSWYQQTPGQGLQFLFEYFSETQRNKGNFPGRFSGRQFSNSRSEMNVSTLELGDSALYLCASSLGGQTNYGYTFGSGTRLTVV.

V usage is TRBV7-2 and J usage is TRBJ2-7, with 10 nucleotides matching TRBD1. The CDR3 contains 16 residues. The V segment lost 5 bases and the J segment 6 bases; nucleotides outside the gene matches: 13. Germline values: CDR1 SGHTA, CDR2 FQGNSA. CDR3 in amino acids: CASSPFLSGTGAEQYF. Written as DNA, the CDR3 is TGTGCCAGCAGCCCGTTCCTATCCGGGACAGGGGCCGAGCAGTACTTC.